Sequencing of this TCR beta chain was carried out in a study of T cell responses to AZD1222 COVID-19 vaccine. General study results and limits: Most donors were white British and more were female, and clonal diversity was possibly underestimated.

This table comes from immunoSEQ multiplex PCR, and its TCRdb copy is limited to in-frame clones, with some not included. The data contain about 160,000 clones, roughly 90% of them singletons. Per germline, CDR1 SGDLS and CDR2 YYNGEE. CDR3 size: 15 residues. V was cut by 2 bases and J by 9 bases, with 18 bases left in between. On this clone itself: No antigen is known for it.

The receptor's source is an adult in good health. The sequenced sample was peripheral blood, obtained on day 0 of AZD1222 vaccination. V usage is TRBV9 and J usage is TRBJ1-5; D is unresolved. The CDR3 region is CASSVDESGYWPQHF. CDR3 DNA sequence: TGTGCCAGCAGCGTCGACGAGAGTGGATATTGGCCCCAGCATTTT. Variable domain in full (rest from reference TRBV9 and TRBJ1-5): DSGVTQTPKHLITATGQRVTLRCSPRSGDLSVYWYQQSLDQGLQFLIQYYNGEERAKGNILERFSAQQFPDLHSELNLSSLELGDSALYFCASSVDESGYWPQHFGDGTRLSIL.